This T cell receptor beta chain was retrieved from a study of STAT3 mutations in large granular lymphocyte leukemia. The CDR3 loop spans 17 amino acids. From germline, CDR1 is LGHNA and CDR2 YNFKEQ. V lost 3 bases and J lost 5, with 21 bases in between. Study-wide findings and caveats: Every T-LGLL patient had at least one immunodominant TCRbeta clonotype. Some patients had persisting codominant clonotypes that could mask small clones.

The count of this clone is one. Its specificity is unknown. TCRbeta libraries averaged about 44,000 productive templates per sample. Repertoires were generated with immunoSEQ multiplex PCR, while TCRdb's copy carries only in-frame clones and drops some. The repertoire consists of roughly 10,000 clones, with around 90% occurring once and the leading ten covering over 25%. This chain joins TRBV4-2 and TRBJ2-3; D is possibly TRBD1 (6 bases). This clonotype was sampled from a man between 60 and 75 years old with T-cell large granular lymphocyte leukemia. Some clones in this sample may be carry-over from other donors' samples. Sample: peripheral blood mononuclear cells. This CDR3 reads CASSQGAWETHQDTQYF. CDR3 bases: TGTGCCAGCAGCCAGGGGGCGTGGGAAACCCACCAAGATACGCAGTATTTT.